Given below is one TCR beta chain in context. Its antigen is not yet known. Qualities for individual bases were not recorded, and no much larger clone is one base off. The label giving this sample's treatment or condition can be read as: in vitro stimulation with specific CMV peptide epitopes to enrich CMV-specific T cells. Per the germline V gene (reference sequence), LNHDA is the CDR1 and SQIVND is the CDR2. The trim is 7 bases for V and 10 bases for J, with a gap of 16 bases between the germline ends. The CDR3 numbers 12 residues from cysteine through phenylalanine. CDR3 DNA is the only sequence kept; it has 36 bases, read in frame from the first base. The sample belongs to a study of T cell repertoires in cytomegalovirus infection (dated by TCRdb to the late 2010s). As for the study more broadly: Alongside well-studied HLA-B-restricted epitopes, the peptide stimulations were aimed at recently identified HLA-C-restricted CMV epitopes, whose presentation resists viral immunomodulation. The HLA type of each donor mattered for the analysis, because public TCR beta signatures pointed to carriage of CMV infection along with the matching HLA type. The paper as a whole reports these results and caveats: The ex vivo response was dominated by HLA-C-restricted CMV-specific TCR beta clonotypes, which also provided the single most frequent clonotype in two of eight donors. Cumulative frequency of public TCR beta family members discriminated carriers of CMV infection plus the relevant HLA type in this cohort and an independent 352-donor cohort.

Sequencing took place on an Illumina HiSeq 1500. TCRdb reanalyzed the raw reads on its own, using fastp at Q25 for trimming and MiXCR for clone calling, and kept in-frame beta chains. Each CDR3 protein gets just one entry, which takes the most common genes and DNA from the rows behind it. This sample lists roughly 990,000 distinct CDR3 sequences; around 29% were detected once. The ten largest make up over 11% of the sample. The sequence derives from a human donor in good health (CMV status not recorded). Some clones in this sample may be carry-over from other donors' samples. This sequence uses TRBV19 and TRBJ1-1; the D segment could be TRBD1, given 5 matching bases. Specimen: cultured CD8+ T cells from PBMCs, collected from culture after CMV antigen stimulation. The CDR3 sequence is CASIPRRGGAFF. In nucleotide form, the sequence is TGTGCCAGTATCCCGAGGAGGGGAGGAGCTTTCTTT.